This paragraph reports one TCR beta chain. Its antigen is not known. Germline CDR1 is SEHNR and CDR2 is FQNEAQ (reference sequence). The CDR3 is made up of 13 amino acids. UMI-labeled 5' RACE TRB cDNA libraries were prepared from the cells. TCRdb reprocessed the 5' RACE reads and reports one entry per CDR3 protein, with no DNA. The sample totals about 110,000 distinct CDR3 sequences. The record originates from a study of CXCR3-negative and CXCR3-positive naive CD8 T cells. Whole-study results and caveats: Naive cells with CXCR3 showed TRB CDR3s that were more hydrophobic than those in CXCR3-negative naive cells.

The origin of this receptor is a human donor in good health. Some clones in this sample may be carry-over from other donors' samples. The sample was naive CXCR3+ CD8+ T cells from blood. Subset of the sample: CD45RO-CCR7+CD27+CD95- naive CD8+ T cells expressing CXCR3 (TNR3+). J is TRBJ1-2 and V is TRBV7-9; without DNA, the TCRdb call of TRBD1 cannot be checked. CDR3 in amino acids: CAGSFAGDHGYTF.